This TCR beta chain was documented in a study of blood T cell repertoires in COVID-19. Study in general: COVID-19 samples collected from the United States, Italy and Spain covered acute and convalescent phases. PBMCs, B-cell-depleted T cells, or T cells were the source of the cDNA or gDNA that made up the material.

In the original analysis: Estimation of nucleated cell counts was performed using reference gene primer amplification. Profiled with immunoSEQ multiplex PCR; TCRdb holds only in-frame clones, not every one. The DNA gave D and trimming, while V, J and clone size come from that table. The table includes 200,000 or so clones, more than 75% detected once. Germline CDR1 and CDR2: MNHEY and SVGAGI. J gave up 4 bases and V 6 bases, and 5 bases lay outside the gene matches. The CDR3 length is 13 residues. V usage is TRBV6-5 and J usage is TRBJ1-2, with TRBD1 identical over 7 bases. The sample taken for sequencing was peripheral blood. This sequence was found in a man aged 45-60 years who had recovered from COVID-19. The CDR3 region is CASSQGEVYGYTF. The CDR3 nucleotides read TGTGCCAGCAGCCAGGGGGAGGTCTATGGCTACACCTTC.